These 28 T cell receptor beta chains came from one sample sequenced in a study of cytomegalovirus exposure and HLA in healthy donors. PCR primers comprised 60 Vbeta and 13 Jbeta primers. This table comes from immunoSEQ multiplex PCR, and its TCRdb copy is limited to in-frame clones, with some not included. The repertoire holds under 150,000 clones, with about four fifths as singletons. The sample was PBMCs. The receptors were gathered from a woman aged 40 to 50 in good health and CMV-seronegative.

The V and J genes are TRBV7-9 and TRBJ1-5; 9 bases match TRBD1. Unmatched junction bases numbered 6, after V lost 1 base and J lost 2 bases. CDR3 length: 17 amino acids. Germline V CDR1 and CDR2: SEHNR, FQNEAQ (reference sequence). The CDR3 nucleotides read TGTGCCAGCAGCTTAGTGGGACAGGGTGTAGGCAATCAGCCCCAGCATTTT. This codes for CASSLVGQGVGNQPQHF.

This clone was observed a handful of times. The chain carries TRBV27 and TRBJ2-2; TRBD2 agrees at 7 bases. The CDR3 length is 15 residues. Germline V CDR1 and CDR2: MNHEY, SMNVEV (reference sequence). V gave up 0 bases and J gave up 4 bases; unmatched junction bases: 2. DNA for the CDR3: TGTGCCAGCAGTTTATCGGGACTAAGCACCGGGGAGCTGTTTTTT. This encodes CASSLSGLSTGELFF.

This clone was seen a few times. This chain uses TRBV30 with TRBJ1-2, with 8 bases identical to TRBD1. Germline trimming cut 2 bases from V and 7 bases from J; bases unmatched to any gene: 6. Germline assignment: CDR1 GTSNPN and CDR2 SVGIG (reference sequence). The CDR3 totals 13 residues. The CDR3 region has the DNA TGTGCCTGGAGTCTTGCAGGGGGCCTTGGCTACACCTTC. This translates into CAWSLAGGLGYTF.

The V gene is TRBV5-4, the J gene TRBJ2-3; 13 bases match TRBD2. The CDR3 loop spans 17 amino acids. Per the germline V gene, CDR1 is SGHNT and CDR2 is YYREEE (reference sequence). Trimming at V came to 0 bases and at J to 4 bases, leaving 5 bases not matched to a gene. The CDR3 protein is CASSLDATSGGPDTQYF. In DNA, the CDR3 is TGTGCCAGCAGCTTGGATGCGACTAGCGGGGGGCCAGATACGCAGTATTTT.

V is TRBV2 and J is TRBJ1-1; D gene unclear. CDR1 and CDR2 from the germline V gene are SNHLY and FYNNEI. The germline V and J ends were trimmed by 7 bases and 4 bases, with 19 bases remaining between them. The CDR3 extends over 15 amino acids. The CDR3 DNA is TGTGCCAGCACCCCCGTTTCCGGGAAAATCACTGAAGCTTTCTTT. It is translated as CASTPVSGKITEAFF.

This sequence joins TRBV13 and TRBJ2-2, with a weak D call TRBD2 (6 bases). Germline-derived CDR1 and CDR2 are PRHDT and FYEKMQ (reference sequence). CDR3 length equals 15 residues. V was pared by 4 bases and J by 4 bases, with 13 bases between. CDR3 amino acids: CASSSPAGFTGELFF. CDR3 nucleotides: TGTGCCAGCAGCTCTCCCGCGGGGTTCACCGGGGAGCTGTTTTTT.

The count of this clone is one. V usage is TRBV5-4 and J usage is TRBJ2-1, with 10 bases identical to TRBD2. Germline values: CDR1 SGHNT, CDR2 YYREEE (reference sequence). The CDR3 is 15 amino acids. Germline trimming cut 2 bases from V and 7 bases from J; bases unmatched to any gene: 6. CDR3 loop: CASSLSGGAINEQFF. For the CDR3, the DNA is TGTGCCAGCAGCTTAAGCGGGGGGGCCATAAATGAGCAGTTCTTC.

The chain uses TRBV6-1 and TRBJ1-4, with D possibly TRBD1 on 5 matching bases. Germline CDR1 is MNHNS and CDR2 is SASEGT. The V gene lost 7 bases and the J gene lost 6 bases, with 15 bases spanning the gap. The CDR3 covers 14 residues. The CDR3 is CASTMGTDYEKLFF. CDR3 coding DNA: TGTGCCAGCACAATGGGGACTGATTATGAAAAACTGTTTTTT.

The J gene is TRBJ2-3, the V gene TRBV5-6; TRBD2 is a possible D gene (5 bases). Trimming took off 4 bases at V and 7 bases at J, with 16 bases between the two ends. Per the germline V gene, CDR1 is SGHDT and CDR2 is YYEEEE. The CDR3 totals 14 residues. The CDR3 reads CASSPGEGANTQYF. CDR3 DNA sequence: TGTGCCAGCAGCCCCGGCGAGGGCGCGAATACGCAGTATTTT.

This chain uses TRBV5-1 with TRBJ2-4, with TRBD1 matching over 8 bases. The CDR3 loop spans 22 amino acids. V gave up 1 base and J gave up 0 bases; unmatched junction bases: 21. Germline loops: CDR1 SGHRS, CDR2 YFSETQ. The CDR3 DNA reads as TGCGCCAGCAGCTTGTTGAGGCCCCCCGGGACAGGCTACGACATAGCCAAAAACATTCAGTACTTC. Protein: CASSLLRPPGTGYDIAKNIQYF.

The chain combines TRBV27 with TRBJ2-7, with D possibly matching TRBD2 (6 bases). The CDR3 runs to 17 residues. The germline gives CDR1 MNHEY, CDR2 SMNVEV (reference sequence). Trimming removed 4 bases from V and 9 bases from J, with 28 bases in between. The CDR3 sequence is CASSSPGGPLSVSGQYF. CDR3 in DNA: TGTGCCAGCAGTTCCCCCGGGGGACCTCTATCGGTTTCGGGGCAGTACTTC.

This chain uses TRBV5-6 with TRBJ2-7; D may be TRBD1 (5 bases). Between the trimmed V and J ends, which lost 1 base and 0 bases, there was a span of 17 bases. CDR1 and CDR2 from the germline V gene are SGHDT and YYEEEE. The CDR3 is made up of 17 amino acids. CDR3 coding DNA: TGTGCCAGCAGCTTGAGGGTAAAACAGGCCCTCTCCTACGAGCAGTACTTC. Translating gives CASSLRVKQALSYEQYF.

V is TRBV7-9 and J is TRBJ1-6; 8 positions agree with TRBD1. CDR1 and CDR2 (germline): SEHNR, FQNEAQ (reference sequence). The CDR3 runs to 16 residues. The V gene end was trimmed by 5 bases and the J gene end by 8 bases; junction bases not matched to a gene: 11. The DNA for the CDR3 is TGTGCCAGCAGCCCTGGACAGGGCGCGTATCATTCACCCCTCCACTTT. Translation gives CASSPGQGAYHSPLHF.

The chain has TRBV29-1 and TRBJ1-5; no firm D call. The germline gives CDR1 SQVTM, CDR2 ANQGSEA. The CDR3 runs 12 residues. Between the trimmed V and J ends, which lost 7 bases and 2 bases, there was a span of 9 bases. The CDR3 DNA is TGCAGCGCTCGTCAGGGCAATCAGCCCCAGCATTTT. Its protein is CSARQGNQPQHF.

The chain couples TRBV9 to TRBJ1-1, with D possibly TRBD1 on 6 matching bases. V lost 0 bases and J lost 6, with 9 bases in between. CDR3 length equals 13 residues. CDR1 is SGDLS and CDR2 is YYNGEE in the germline V gene. The CDR3: CASSVAGAAEAFF. The CDR3 DNA reads TGTGCCAGCAGCGTAGCAGGGGCCGCTGAAGCTTTCTTT.

This clone showed up just a few times. The chain has TRBV4-3 and TRBJ2-3; 8 bases are shared with TRBD2. This CDR3 region has 16 residues. V shed 4 bases, J shed 1 base, and the junction held 7 bases outside the gene matches. In germline, CDR1 is LGHNA, CDR2 YSLEER. The CDR3 DNA sequence: TGCGCCAGCAGCCCCGGGGGGGGGCTAGGCACAGATACGCAGTATTTT. Its protein product is CASSPGGGLGTDTQYF.

The chain has TRBV2 and TRBJ1-4; possible D gene TRBD1, 6 bases. CDR3 length: 15 residues. The germline V gene has CDR1 SNHLY and CDR2 FYNNEI. The V end lost 2 bases, the J end lost 6 bases, and 13 bases lay between the germline ends. CDR3 in DNA: TGTGCCAGCAGTGAATATGGGGGCGTCTATGAAAAACTGTTTTTT. It specifies CASSEYGGVYEKLFF.

This chain joins TRBV14 and TRBJ2-5, with TRBD2 matching 11 bases. The germline V gene has CDR1 SGHDN and CDR2 FVKESK. CDR3 length: 15 amino acids. V lost 1 base to trimming and J lost 5 bases; unmatched junction nucleotides: 3. CDR3 loop: CASSQVRLAGETQYF. As DNA, the CDR3 is TGTGCCAGCAGCCAAGTCAGACTAGCGGGGGAGACCCAGTACTTC.

The chain combines TRBV4-1 with TRBJ1-2; tentatively, D is TRBD1 (6 bases). CDR1 MGHRA and CDR2 YSYEKL come from the germline V gene. The CDR3 sequence is 14 residues long. Deletions cut 4 bases from V and 3 bases from J, with 12 bases between. This CDR3 reads CASSRGQSYYGYTF. DNA of the CDR3: TGCGCCAGCAGCCGTGGACAGTCTTACTATGGCTACACCTTC.

This clone turned up a few times. The genes are TRBV30 and TRBJ1-2; weak D call: TRBD1 (6 bases). Germline V gene data show CDR1 as GTSNPN and CDR2 as SVGIG (reference sequence). Trimming removed 4 bases at V and 5 bases at J, with 17 bases between. CDR3 length: 14 amino acids. The CDR3, as DNA: TGTGCCTGGACGCCAACAGGGCAGGGGTATGGCTACACCTTC. Its translation: CAWTPTGQGYGYTF. Full variable domain (missing parts from reference TRBV30 and TRBJ1-2): SQTIHQWPATLVQPVGSPLSLECTVEGTSNPNLYWYRQAAGRGLQLLFYSVGIGQISSEVPQNLSASRPQDRQFILSSKKLLLSDSGFYLCAWTPTGQGYGYTFGSGTRLTVV.

This clone appeared a few times. V and J are TRBV14 and TRBJ2-4; tentative D call: TRBD1 (5 bases). Germline lookup yields CDR1 SGHDN and CDR2 FVKESK. The CDR3 has 15 amino acids. Trimming left V 0 bases short and J 0 bases short, with 6 bases between. The CDR3 DNA reads as TGTGCCAGCAGCCAAGATCAGGGAGCCAAAAACATTCAGTACTTC. It encodes CASSQDQGAKNIQYF.

V gene TRBV9 combines with J gene TRBJ2-5; the D gene is possibly TRBD1 (6 bases). The CDR3 consists of 14 residues. The V end lost 3 bases, the J end lost 2 bases, and 11 bases lay between the germline ends. Germline V gene sequence: CDR1 SGDLS, CDR2 YYNGEE. The CDR3 sequence: CASSGGGTQETQYF. As DNA, the CDR3 is TGTGCCAGCAGCGGAGGTGGGACACAAGAGACCCAGTACTTC.

The V gene is TRBV9, the J gene TRBJ2-7; 7 positions match TRBD1. CDR1 is SGDLS, CDR2 YYNGEE, per germline. The V segment lost 3 bases and the J segment 2 bases; nucleotides outside the gene matches: 5. The CDR3 spans 14 residues. The CDR3 protein is CASSAQGTPYEQYF. DNA of the CDR3: TGTGCCAGCAGCGCACAGGGGACCCCCTACGAGCAGTACTTC.

The rearrangement joins TRBV6-1 to TRBJ1-1, with unresolved D. CDR1 and CDR2 from the germline V gene are MNHNS and SASEGT. The CDR3 consists of 16 residues. Deletions cut 6 bases from V and 4 bases from J, with 21 bases between. The CDR3 DNA reads as TGTGCCAGCAGGGAACGAAGGACGGGCGGGTCCACTGAAGCTTTCTTT. Its protein product is CASRERRTGGSTEAFF.

This chain uses TRBV5-1 with TRBJ1-1; the D gene is possibly TRBD1 (5 bases). V lost 1 base and J lost 6, with 13 bases in between. Germline lookup yields CDR1 SGHRS and CDR2 YFSETQ. CDR3 size: 14 residues. CDR3 in DNA: TGCGCCAGCAGCTTGAATGGGGGGGTCGCTGAAGCTTTCTTT. Translation: CASSLNGGVAEAFF.

The V gene is TRBV13, the J gene TRBJ1-1, with TRBD1 matching 9 bases. This CDR3 has 15 residues. Trimming removed 0 bases from V and 5 bases from J; junction bases left unmatched: 4. Germline lookup yields CDR1 PRHDT and CDR2 FYEKMQ (reference sequence). CDR3 amino acids: CASSLGDRGSTEAFF. As DNA, the CDR3 is TGTGCCAGCAGCTTAGGGGACAGGGGAAGTACTGAAGCTTTCTTT.

This chain links TRBV6-5 with TRBJ2-7; 11 bases map to TRBD1. There are 15 residues in the CDR3. V dropped 2 bases and J dropped 6; count of bases not matched to a gene: 6. Germline values: CDR1 MNHEY, CDR2 SVGAGI. The CDR3 DNA reads TGTGCCAGCAGTTACGTGGGACAGGGGGGCCGCGAGCAGTACTTC. Translation: CASSYVGQGGREQYF.

This clone was found once. The rearrangement joins TRBV6-1 to TRBJ1-2, with D possibly matching TRBD1 (5 bases). This CDR3 comprises 12 residues. Germline CDR1 reads MNHNS; CDR2 reads SASEGT. V was clipped by 6 bases and J by 4 bases, with 9 bases between them. The CDR3 here is CASRWGVYGYTF. Written as DNA, the CDR3 is TGTGCCAGCAGGTGGGGGGTCTATGGCTACACCTTC.